The clone carrying this TCR beta chain was observed many times. Its antigen is not identified. The data were taken from a study of regulatory T cells in long-lasting Graves disease. Arm-PCR of CDR3 regions with iRepertoire HTBI primers generated TCR beta libraries. Via MiXCR, TCRdb re-called the multiplex PCR reads, giving one row per CDR3 protein. The sample consists of a few hundred thousand distinct CDR3 sequences, 21% of them appearing once. Noted time point: persistent/refractory GD, antithyroid drugs over 5 years with positive TRAb. PBMCs provided the RNA from which the TCR library was made. American Thyroid Association guidelines were used to diagnose Graves' disease. The CDR3 is made up of 14 amino acids. Per the germline V gene, CDR1 is SEHNR and CDR2 is FQNEAQ (reference sequence). V lost 0 bases to trimming and J lost 6 bases, with 11 bases between them. Study-level results: Persistent Graves' patients showed reduced TCR diversity versus newly diagnosed patients. Relative to new patients (roughly 900), persistent patients exhibited greater sharing of public clonotypes (about 3,000). Persistent disease was associated with favored TRBV28 usage and with favored use of TRBJ1-2 and TRBJ2-5.

The chain has TRBV7-9 and TRBJ1-1; D remains ambiguous. Sequencing used peripheral blood mononuclear cells (PBMCs), obtained when the disease was refractory, from a patient treated with antithyroid drugs. The TCR sequence derives from a female donor with Graves disease. The CDR3 coding sequence is TGTGCCAGCAGCTTAGCGCAATTGGGCCCTGAAGCTTTCTTT. This gives the protein CASSLAQLGPEAFF.